This entry lists 25 T cell receptor beta chains sequenced from one sample in a study of human T cells and chemical hapten exposure. The time point: patch test 1, 2 weeks after DPC sensitization. Treatment reported: therapeutic diphenylcyclopropenone sensitization with weekly scalp DPC. Each CDR3 protein is one row after TCRdb ran MiXCR on the RACE reads. The table has tens of thousands of distinct CDR3 sequences, 12% seen once; the top ten hold under 4%. The input for sequencing was whole blood, taken in connection with sensitization to the hapten diphenylcyclopropenone (DPC). These receptors originate from a woman aged 60-75 years with alopecia areata. Some clones in this sample may be carry-over from other donors' samples.

This clonotype came up many times. V gene TRBV5-1 combines with J gene TRBJ2-5, with 8 bases matching TRBD2. CDR3 length equals 15 residues. Germline V CDR1 and CDR2: SGHRS, YFSETQ. The V gene end was trimmed by 7 bases and the J gene end by 0 bases; junction bases not matched to a gene: 8. The chain's CDR3 is CASAIAGTHQETQYF. The CDR3 DNA follows: TGCGCCAGCGCTATAGCGGGGACACACCAAGAGACCCAGTACTTC.

This clonotype was seen repeatedly, ten times or more. The chain joins TRBV20-1 to TRBJ2-1, with 14 bases aligning to TRBD2. CDR1 DFQATT and CDR2 SNEGSKA come from the germline V gene (reference sequence). There are 15 residues in the CDR3. Unmatched junction bases numbered 6, after V lost 4 bases and J lost 7 bases. Here the CDR3 DNA reads TGCAGTGCTATTACCGGACTAGCGGGGGGTAATGAGCAGTTCTTC. This sequence encodes CSAITGLAGGNEQFF.

V and J are TRBV20-1 and TRBJ2-1; 9 nucleotides agree with TRBD2. The CDR3 consists of 16 residues. The ends lost 0 bases at V and 8 bases at J; junction bases unmatched: 11. CDR1 and CDR2 (germline): DFQATT, SNEGSKA (reference sequence). CDR3 sequence reads: CSARDPGRGGLDEQFF. In DNA form, the CDR3 reads TGCAGTGCTAGAGACCCCGGGCGGGGGGGCCTCGATGAGCAGTTCTTC.

Ten or more counts support this clonotype. The chain couples TRBV5-1 to TRBJ1-1; a weak D match, TRBD1 (5 bases). V was shortened by 0 bases and J by 8 bases, with 11 bases between the two germline ends. This CDR3 contains 13 residues. The germline V gene encodes CDR1 SGHRS and CDR2 YFSETQ. In DNA, the CDR3 is TGCGCCAGCAGCTTGGCCGGGACTGTCGAAGCTTTCTTT. Translation: CASSLAGTVEAFF.

The chain employs TRBV29-1 and TRBJ1-2, with D possibly TRBD1 on 5 matching bases. The CDR3 length is 12 residues. Trimming left V 6 bases short and J 4 bases short, with 12 bases between. Germline V CDR1 and CDR2: SQVTM, ANQGSEA. CDR3 region: CSVATGVYGYTF. The CDR3 nucleotides read TGCAGCGTGGCCACAGGCGTCTATGGCTACACCTTC. Combining the CDR3 with reference TRBV29-1 and TRBJ1-2 gives the whole variable domain SAVISQKPSRDICQRGTSLTIQCQVDSQVTMMFWYRQQPGQSLTLIATANQGSEATYESGFVIDKFPISRPNLTFSTLTVSNMSPEDSSIYLCSVATGVYGYTFGSGTRLTVV.

This chain connects TRBV6-2 or TRBV6-3 to TRBJ1-2; the match to TRBD1 covers 7 bases. V shed 5 bases, J shed 4 bases, and the junction held 7 bases outside the gene matches. This CDR3 has 14 amino acids. Germline V gives CDR1 MNHEY, CDR2 SVGEGT. CDR3 bases: TGTGCCAGCAGTGAAACCGGGACAGCCTATGGCTACACCTTC. This gives the protein CASSETGTAYGYTF.

This clonotype was seen many times. The chain recombines TRBV20-1 with TRBJ2-5, with D hard to call. Trimming took off 5 bases at V and 4 bases at J, with 11 bases between the two ends. The germline CDR1 and CDR2 sequences are DFQATT and SNEGSKA (reference sequence). The CDR3 length is 12 residues. The CDR3 DNA sequence: TGCAGTGCTCACGACTTGGGAGAGACCCAGTACTTC. It specifies CSAHDLGETQYF.

This clonotype has just a few counts. In DNA, the CDR3 is TGTGCCAGCATTCGTGGAGCACCTGTAGGCGAGACCCAGTACTTC. The encoded protein is CASIRGAPVGETQYF. The chain links TRBV12-3 or TRBV12-4 to TRBJ2-5; D not resolved. The V and J ends lost 7 bases and 5 bases respectively, with 20 bases between them. The length of the CDR3 is 15 residues.

This clonotype was observed at least ten times. The rearrangement links TRBV7-9 to TRBJ2-5; 8 bases line up with TRBD2. CDR1 SEHNR and CDR2 FQNEAQ come from the germline V gene (reference sequence). The ends lost 3 bases at V and 0 bases at J; junction bases unmatched: 9. This CDR3 is 17 amino acids long. The CDR3 sequence is CASSFRLRRGDQETQYF. CDR3 DNA sequence: TGTGCCAGCAGCTTTAGGTTACGGCGGGGGGACCAAGAGACCCAGTACTTC.

This clonotype was seen ten or more times. The chain has TRBV28 and TRBJ2-7; no firm D call. The CDR3 runs 15 residues. The germline V gene encodes CDR1 MDHEN and CDR2 SYDVKM. The germline V and J ends were trimmed by 7 bases and 6 bases, with 22 bases remaining between them. The CDR3 DNA reads as TGTGCCAGCACCCCACGCCCTGTCCCAGGTGTCGAGCAGTACTTC. It is translated as CASTPRPVPGVEQYF.

The sample holds many counts of this clonotype. V gene TRBV5-1 combines with J gene TRBJ1-1, with 9 nucleotides matching TRBD1. The junction had 5 bases not matched to a gene; V was cut back by 4 bases and J by 1 base. This CDR3 spans 15 amino acids. The germline V gene encodes CDR1 SGHRS and CDR2 YFSETQ. The chain's CDR3 is CASSEQGAPNTEAFF. The CDR3 DNA follows: TGCGCCAGCAGCGAACAGGGGGCGCCGAACACTGAAGCTTTCTTT. Complete variable domain (other parts from reference TRBV5-1 and TRBJ1-1): KAGVTQTPRYLIKTRGQQVTLSCSPISGHRSVSWYQQTPGQGLQFLFEYFSETQRNKGNFPGRFSGRQFSNSRSEMNVSTLELGDSALYLCASSEQGAPNTEAFFGQGTRLTVV.

This clonotype was seen many times. The chain has TRBV10-3 and TRBJ2-1; TRBD2 aligns across 9 bases. Germline V gene data show CDR1 as ENHRY and CDR2 as SYGVKD. The ends lost 3 bases at V and 5 bases at J; junction bases unmatched: 8. The CDR3 totals 16 residues. The chain's CDR3 is CAISDPRLADDNEQFF. The CDR3 DNA reads as TGTGCCATCAGTGACCCCCGACTAGCGGACGACAATGAGCAGTTCTTC.

This clonotype was found many times. The CDR3 DNA sequence: TGTGCCAGCAGCAGGACTATACTTAGCACAGATACGCAGTATTTT. This gives the protein CASSRTILSTDTQYF. This chain connects TRBV2 to TRBJ2-3; maybe TRBD2 (6 bases). This CDR3 region has 15 residues. Germline V lookup: CDR1 SNHLY, CDR2 FYNNEI. Trimming left V 6 bases short and J 0 bases short, with 13 bases between.

The CDR3 is CASSLTGDGYTF. The DNA for the CDR3 is TGTGCCAGCAGTCTGACAGGGGATGGCTACACCTTC. The rearrangement uses TRBV28 and TRBJ1-2; 8 nucleotides match TRBD1. V trimming: 5 bases; J trimming: 6 bases; junction bases outside the gene matches: 2. Germline V gene lookup returns CDR1 MDHEN and CDR2 SYDVKM. The CDR3 length is 12 residues.

This clonotype appeared a few times. The J gene is TRBJ1-6, the V gene TRBV18, with D unclear. The germline V gene encodes CDR1 KGHSH and CDR2 LQKENI. Trimming removed 1 base at V and 0 bases at J, with 10 bases between. CDR3 length equals 17 residues. This chain's CDR3 is CASSPQARSSYNSPLHF. The CDR3 DNA is TGTGCCAGCTCACCACAAGCCAGGAGCTCCTATAATTCACCCCTCCACTTT. Supplemented by reference TRBV18 and TRBJ1-6, the full variable domain reads NAGVMQNPRHLVRRRGQEARLRCSPMKGHSHVYWYRQLPEEGLKFMVYLQKENIIDESGMPKERFSAEFPKEGPSILRIQQVVRGDSAAYFCASSPQARSSYNSPLHFGNGTRLTVT.

The chain has TRBV6-4 and TRBJ1-6, with D perhaps TRBD1 (6 bases). Germline assignment: CDR1 MRHNA and CDR2 SNTAGT. The V end lost 6 bases, the J end lost 7 bases, and 16 bases lay between the germline ends. The CDR3 runs to 15 residues. CDR3 coding DNA: TGTGCCAGCAGCCGACAGGCGTCGGAAAATTCACCCCTCCACTTT. It translates to CASSRQASENSPLHF.

This clonotype was observed many times. The chain has TRBV5-6 and TRBJ2-6; D is perhaps TRBD1 or TRBD2 (5 bases each). V lost 2 bases and J lost 9, with 9 bases in between. Germline V gene sequence: CDR1 SGHDT, CDR2 YYEEEE. The CDR3 loop spans 13 amino acids. The CDR3 DNA sequence: TGTGCCAGCAGCTTTCAGGGAGTCAACGTCCTGACTTTC. It translates to CASSFQGVNVLTF.

The chain has TRBV5-6 and TRBJ2-7; weak D call: TRBD2 (5 bases). V lost 2 bases, J lost 2 bases, and 8 bases lay in between. The CDR3 loop spans 13 amino acids. Germline loops: CDR1 SGHDT, CDR2 YYEEEE. This CDR3 reads CASSFTGTYEQYF. In nucleotides, the CDR3 is TGTGCCAGCAGCTTCACGGGAACCTACGAGCAGTACTTC.

The CDR3 bases are TGTGCCAGCAGCTTAGGACAGGTAAACGAGCAGTACTTC. It yields the protein CASSLGQVNEQYF. The J gene is TRBJ2-7, the V gene TRBV7-6; possible D gene TRBD1, 6 bases. Germline assignment: CDR1 SGHVS and CDR2 FNYEAQ. Trimming left V 1 base short and J 5 bases short, with 9 bases between. The CDR3 covers 13 residues.

Many counts were recorded for this clonotype. The chain employs TRBV5-1 and TRBJ2-5, with 10 nucleotides matching TRBD1. Germline-derived CDR1 and CDR2 are SGHRS and YFSETQ. Losses at the gene ends were 3 bases for V and 5 bases for J; bases not matched to a gene: 7. The CDR3 has 15 amino acids. In nucleotides, the CDR3 is TGCGCCAGCAGCTCTTCGACAGGGGGCAGTGAGACCCAGTACTTC. Encoded protein: CASSSSTGGSETQYF.

A word on this clonotype: At one of its ends the junction is not consistent with the germline gene, which may arise from a read error. The chain employs TRBV7-7 and TRBJ2-3; a possible D gene is TRBD2 (6 bases). Germline V gene lookup returns CDR1 SSHAT and CDR2 FNYEAQ (reference sequence). This CDR3 contains 13 residues. CDR3 in DNA: TGTGCTAGCAGCTTAGCGGCAGCAGATACGCAGTATTTT. It specifies CASSLAAADTQYF.

The rearrangement uses TRBV7-6 and TRBJ2-1, with 12 positions matching TRBD2. This CDR3 spans 14 amino acids. V was pared by 5 bases and J by 8 bases, with 4 bases of the junction left unmatched. Germline V lookup: CDR1 SGHVS, CDR2 FNYEAQ. The CDR3: CASSPTSGGDEQFF. For the CDR3, the DNA is TGTGCCAGCAGCCCGACTAGCGGGGGAGATGAGCAGTTCTTC.

This clonotype was picked up many times. The rearrangement joins TRBV29-1 to TRBJ1-2, with D tentatively TRBD1 (6 bases). Trimming removed 0 bases from V and 3 bases from J, with 14 bases in between. Per germline, CDR1 SQVTM and CDR2 ANQGSEA. The CDR3 consists of 15 residues. DNA of the CDR3: TGCAGCGTTGAAGATCAGGGGTCGAAAGACTATGGCTACACCTTC. It translates to CSVEDQGSKDYGYTF.

V usage is TRBV19 and J usage is TRBJ1-5; 11 nucleotides match TRBD1. CDR1 LNHDA and CDR2 SQIVND come from the germline V gene (reference sequence). There are 14 residues in the CDR3. J lost 6 bases, V lost 4 bases, and 2 bases had no gene match. The DNA of the CDR3 is TGTGCCAGTAGTACGGGACAGGGGGGTCAGCCCCAGCATTTT. It yields the protein CASSTGQGGQPQHF.

This clonotype was picked up many times. The V gene is TRBV20-1, the J gene TRBJ1-2; unclear D gene. From germline, CDR1 is DFQATT and CDR2 SNEGSKA (reference sequence). This CDR3 region has 10 residues. The V and J ends lost 6 bases and 6 bases respectively, with 8 bases between them. CDR3 DNA: TGCAGTGCCGAGCGGCATGGCTACACCTTC. As protein: CSAERHGYTF.